The source of this T cell receptor beta chain is a study of cytomegalovirus exposure and HLA in healthy donors. Study as a whole: Among the 398 donors who were genotyped, about 79% fell in the genetic ancestry cluster that is associated with self-reported Caucasian donors.

General observations from the study: With later analysis, a missense DCLRE1C variant became linked to TCR beta V- and J-gene trimming. Previously analyzed data showed that most TCR beta V segments were productive at a frequency of about 90% or about 30%.

The PCR contained 60 Vbeta and 13 Jbeta primers. Produced via immunoSEQ multiplex PCR; TCRdb's table is partial and in-frame only. The sample has under 150,000 clones, about four fifths seen once. As to this clone: Its antigen is undetermined.

Donors had nominal health at sampling but likely had unrecorded immune exposures. What was sequenced was PBMCs. The sequence was collected from a woman aged 35 to 49 in good health and CMV-seronegative.

This CDR3 reads CASSRDRDRTYEQYF. CDR3 DNA sequence: TGTGCCAGCAGCCGAGACCGGGACAGAACCTACGAGCAGTACTTC. This chain uses TRBV4-2 with TRBJ2-7, with 7 bases fitting TRBD1. V shed 4 bases and J 2 bases; nucleotides not matched to a gene: 8. The CDR3 has 15 residues. Germline V CDR1 and CDR2: LGHNA, YNFKEQ.